The following is a T cell receptor (beta chain) sequence with its context. Generated by immunoSEQ multiplex PCR, the TCRdb table keeps only in-frame clones and is missing some. The sample consists of tens of thousands of clones, approximately 77% of them appearing once. Trimming left V 6 bases short and J 8 bases short, with 7 bases between. Germline CDR1 reads MNHNS; CDR2 reads SASEGT. The CDR3 is 11 amino acids. These data are taken from a study of PD-L1 blockade in urothelial cancer. Time point described: pretreatment peripheral blood. The specimen comprised PBMCs, sampled around atezolizumab (anti-PD-L1) treatment. The source is a man in his 70s with urothelial cancer. The V gene is TRBV6-1, the J gene TRBJ1-4; no definite D call. The CDR3 sequence: CASRTSEKLFF. CDR3 DNA: TGTGCCAGCAGGACAAGCGAAAAACTGTTTTTT.